This T cell receptor (beta chain) was sequenced during a study of radiation and T cells in renal cell carcinoma (TCRdb year 2020). Study-wide context: In total, 53 samples underwent TCR beta sequencing: roughly 25 tumors plus 27 peripheral blood samples. A total of about 4 million unique CDR3 nucleotide sequences, encoding 2.5 million to 3 million unique CDR3 amino acid sequences, were found across all 50 or so samples. Study-wide conclusions, independent of this receptor: The single-armed trial design could not address effects of radiation dose or scheduling on the TCR repertoire. Because only small tumor regions of 0.8 to 1 g were available, the study did not capture intratumoral heterogeneity. Compared with controls, irradiated tumors had higher TCR clonality, as the top 100 clonotypes made up an average of about 54% of the repertoire, versus around 43% in nephrectomy-only tumors. Compared with control tumors, irradiated tumors had a greater number of dominant CDR3 motifs, and these motifs made up a bigger portion of the repertoire.

Following the manufacturer's recommendations, the immunoSEQ kit was used to generate TCR beta libraries from genomic DNA. Library preparation used a first multiplex PCR with proprietary primers, then a second PCR adding unique barcodes, with bead cleanups after each round. A positive control reaction and a negative control reaction, both provided in the kit, were run with every batch of samples. The final libraries were assessed on an Agilent 4200 TapeStation D1000 ScreenTape, pooled by volume, and quantified by qPCR. An Illumina NextSeq500 fitted with a MidOutput 150-cycle cartridge performed the sequencing, running 156 Read1 cycles and 15 Index1 cycles with the kit's custom primers. The pooled library was loaded at 0.9 to 1 pM with a roughly 22% PhiX control spike-in. Under the source paper's analysis protocol: The vendor-processed data were analyzed in R, and a clonotype was defined as all T cells that share the same CDR3 nucleotide sequence. For clone abundance analyses, frequencies were normalized to the 10,000 most abundant clones per sample. Public T cell clones, averaging fewer than five per sample, were removed before analysis. Dominant motifs were analyzed with ImmunoMap using the PAM10 matrix, a gap penalty of 30, and a homology threshold of 0.3, and motifs with a cumulative frequency of at least 0.01 were considered dominant. Not all clones reach the TCRdb copy of this immuneACCESS table, which keeps in-frame sequences only. Checked studies attribute under half of the gap to unresolved V genes and leave the rest unexplained. V, J and clone size are those of that table, while D and trimming were read from the DNA. The sample records some 9,800 clones, roughly 60% of which are singletons. The leading ten clones occupy about 14% of the sample.

Interpreted using the paper, the time point label stands for: tumor resected at nephrectomy. The treatment or condition label for this specimen denotes: treatment-naive control, cytoreductive nephrectomy. For controls, tumors were taken from treatment-naive renal cell carcinoma patients who had cytoreductive nephrectomy with no radiation beforehand. Every patient's renal cell carcinoma showed clear cell pathology. Control tumors used for TCR sequencing came from a handful of females and 11 males, resected 2011 to 2014, with median age around 52 years (range roughly 35 to 85). The tumors were dissociated mechanically, digested with collagenase/hyaluronidase at 37 degrees C, processed in gentleMACS C tubes, and kept in liquid nitrogen. The QIAamp DNA Blood Mini Kit (Qiagen) was used to prepare genomic DNA for TCR sequencing. Samples were included in the analyses only if all quality control checks were passed.

Trimming at the junction amounts to 5 bases on V and 1 base on J, and the germline ends lie 14 bases apart. CDR1 and CDR2 were assigned from the germline V gene (reference sequence) as SEHNR and FQNEAQ. Including cysteine and phenylalanine, the CDR3 has 15 amino acids. Left in the record is the CDR3 DNA by itself, 45 bases read in frame from the first base. The sample holds one count of this clone. Its specific antigen is unknown. Base-call qualities are not available, and no considerably larger clone is one nucleotide away. This sequence originates from a man aged 55 to 70 with renal cell carcinoma. The sequencing used tumor tissue, collected from a patient whose treatment was nephrectomy without radiotherapy. The chain was built from TRBV7-9 and TRBJ1-1; TRBD1 is perhaps the D gene, given 5 matching bases. CDR3 protein: CASSPKGTGNTEAFF. The nucleotides are TGTGCCAGCAGCCCGAAGGGGACCGGGAACACTGAAGCTTTCTTT.